These T cell receptor beta chains were read from a single sample in a study of CD8 T cells in Susac syndrome. TCRdb re-analysed the immunoSEQ multiplex PCR reads in MiXCR, keeping a single row per CDR3 protein. The table includes more than 150,000 distinct CDR3 sequences, nearly 97% detected once. Input material: CD8+ T cells from PBMCs. These receptors came from a human donor with multiple sclerosis. Each CDR3 is given with its conserved first and last residue. The D gene is left open where the match is weak. Size is stated for part of the rows, as once, few or many counts, or as a class when the clone is expanded.

V: TRBV5-1
size: NA
D: NA
J: TRBJ2-2
DNA: TGCGCCAGCAGCATGGGTGTCGGGGGCGCGGACACCGGGGAGCTGTTTTTT
CDR3: CASSMGVGGADTGELFF

V: TRBV30
size: NA
D: NA
J: TRBJ1-1
DNA: TGTGCCTGGACACAGGGTCAAGCTGAAGCTTTCTTT
CDR3: CAWTQGQAEAFF

V: TRBV6-5
size: NA
D: NA
J: TRBJ2-1
DNA: TGTGCCAGATATTGGGTCAATGAGCAGTTCTTC
CDR3: CARYWVNEQFF

V: TRBV20-1
size: NA
D: TRBD2
J: TRBJ2-2
DNA: TGCAGTGCTAGGGGACTAGCGGACCCCGGGGAGCTGTTTTTT
CDR3: CSARGLADPGELFF

V: TRBV21-1
size: NA
D: NA
J: TRBJ2-7
DNA: TGTGCCAGCAGCAATACCCCGAGGACCTACGAGCAGTACTTC
CDR3: CASSNTPRTYEQYF

V: TRBV27
size: NA
D: NA
J: TRBJ1-1
DNA: TGTGCCAGCAGTTTATCTAGGGGCTCCATGACTACTGAAGCTTTCTTT
CDR3: CASSLSRGSMTTEAFF

V: TRBV14
size: NA
D: TRBD2
J: TRBJ2-5
DNA: TGTGCCAGCAGCCAAGATCCAGCCCTGGCGGGGGGGCTCGAGGAGACCCAGTACTTC
CDR3: CASSQDPALAGGLEETQYF

V: TRBV29-1
size: NA
D: NA
J: TRBJ1-1
DNA: TGCAGCGTCACCGAGCGGGGAACTGAAGCTTTCTTT
CDR3: CSVTERGTEAFF

V: TRBV19
size: NA
D: NA
J: TRBJ1-1
DNA: TGTGCCAGTAGTATAGACGGCACTGAAGCTTTCTTT
CDR3: CASSIDGTEAFF

V: TRBV9
size: NA
D: NA
J: TRBJ2-7
DNA: TGTGCCAGCAGCGTGGCAGGGGGGTCCTCCTACGAGCAGTACTTC
CDR3: CASSVAGGSSYEQYF

V: TRBV6-4
size: NA
D: NA
J: TRBJ2-1
DNA: TGTGCCAGCAGTGAAGCGCCAGGCCTTTACAATGAGCAGTTCTTC
CDR3: CASSEAPGLYNEQFF

V: TRBV12-3/TRBV12-4
size: NA
D: NA
J: TRBJ2-3
DNA: TGTGCCAGCAGCCAAGCGGGTGTCCGGACAGATACGCAGTATTTT
CDR3: CASSQAGVRTDTQYF

V: TRBV5-6
size: NA
D: TRBD2
J: TRBJ2-3
DNA: TGTGCCAGCAGCACGGTTCTCCGGGGGGGAGGCACAGATACGCAGTATTTT
CDR3: CASSTVLRGGGTDTQYF

V: TRBV20-1
size: once
D: TRBD2
J: TRBJ2-7
DNA: TGCAGTGCTAGACCCAAAGGAGCGGGGGGTCCCTACGAGCAGTACTTC
CDR3: CSARPKGAGGPYEQYF

V: TRBV5-1
size: once
D: NA
J: TRBJ1-1
DNA: TGCGCCAGCAGCGCCTTCCCGCAGATGAACACTGAAGCTTTCTTT
CDR3: CASSAFPQMNTEAFF

V: TRBV27
size: NA
D: NA
J: TRBJ1-1
DNA: TGTGCCAGCAGTTTCTCCCCTACAGGGAACACTGAAGCTTTCTTT
CDR3: CASSFSPTGNTEAFF

V: TRBV30
size: NA
D: NA
J: TRBJ2-2
DNA: TGTGCCACCGAAACCCGAACCGGGGAGCTGTTTTTT
CDR3: CATETRTGELFF

V: TRBV11-3
size: NA
D: TRBD2
J: TRBJ2-1
DNA: TGTGCCAGCAGCTCGGGGACTAGCGGGGGGGCAATCGTCTTC
CDR3: CASSSGTSGGAIVF

V: TRBV25-1
size: NA
D: TRBD2
J: TRBJ2-3
DNA: TGTGCCAGCAGTGAAACGCGCGGGGGGGGAGATACGCAGTATTTT
CDR3: CASSETRGGGDTQYF

V: TRBV13
size: NA
D: NA
J: TRBJ2-3
DNA: TGTGCCAGCGAGGCAGGCGGTTCTGATACGCAGTATTTT
CDR3: CASEAGGSDTQYF

V: TRBV7-9
size: NA
D: NA
J: TRBJ1-2
DNA: TGTGCCAGCAGCTTAGGGTCCGACTCCCTTGACGGCTACACCTTC
CDR3: CASSLGSDSLDGYTF

V: TRBV3-1
size: NA
D: TRBD2
J: TRBJ2-4
DNA: TGTGCCAGCAGCCAAGATTTTCCCCGGGGGGACATTCAGTACTTC
CDR3: CASSQDFPRGDIQYF

V: TRBV7-9
size: NA
D: NA
J: TRBJ1-6
DNA: TGTGCCAGCAGTTTAGGGGGAGGACCCCTCCACTTT
CDR3: CASSLGGGPLHF

V: TRBV4-2
size: NA
D: NA
J: TRBJ2-4
DNA: TGTGCCAGCAGCCAAGATCCGGCAGGGGTGGTGAACATTCAGTACTTC
CDR3: CASSQDPAGVVNIQYF

V: TRBV20-1
size: NA
D: NA
J: TRBJ2-3
DNA: TGCAGTGCTACGAAGGGGGGGCCAAGAGATACGCAGTATTTT
CDR3: CSATKGGPRDTQYF

V: TRBV5-1
size: NA
D: NA
J: TRBJ1-2
DNA: TGCGCCAGCAGCTTGGGCAGGGTCGATGGCTACACCTTC
CDR3: CASSLGRVDGYTF

V: TRBV13
size: NA
D: NA
J: TRBJ2-7
DNA: TGTGCCAGCAGCTCCCACTCCTACGAGCAGTACTTC
CDR3: CASSSHSYEQYF

V: TRBV4-1
size: NA
D: TRBD2
J: TRBJ2-7
DNA: TGCGCCAGCAGCCATGAGGACGGGGGGTACGAGCAGTACTTC
CDR3: CASSHEDGGYEQYF

V: TRBV2
size: NA
D: NA
J: TRBJ2-4
DNA: TGTGCCAGCAGTGAAATCCTAGAGGTAGCCAAAAACATTCAGTACTTC
CDR3: CASSEILEVAKNIQYF

V: TRBV9
size: NA
D: NA
J: TRBJ2-1
DNA: TGTGCCAGCAACGCTCTACAGGAGGCCCCCTACAATGAGCAGTTCTTC
CDR3: CASNALQEAPYNEQFF

V: TRBV24-1
size: NA
D: NA
J: TRBJ2-3
DNA: TGTGCCACCGCCGGGGGAAGCGGCACAGATACGCAGTATTTT
CDR3: CATAGGSGTDTQYF

V: TRBV5-4
size: NA
D: NA
J: TRBJ1-1
DNA: TGTGCCAGCAGCTTGGGGACGAACACTGAAGCTTTCTTT
CDR3: CASSLGTNTEAFF

V: TRBV27
size: NA
D: NA
J: TRBJ2-7
DNA: TGTGCCAGCAGTTTTTCTGGATCTTCGTACGAGCAGTACTTC
CDR3: CASSFSGSSYEQYF

V: TRBV25-1
size: NA
D: NA
J: TRBJ2-1
DNA: TGTGCCAGCAGTGAATTAGAGGGGAGTGATGAGCAGTTCTTC
CDR3: CASSELEGSDEQFF

V: TRBV30
size: NA
D: TRBD2
J: TRBJ2-7
DNA: TGTGCCTGGACGGCCAAGCGGGACCCCGAGCAGTACTTC
CDR3: CAWTAKRDPEQYF

V: TRBV30
size: NA
D: TRBD1
J: TRBJ2-7
DNA: TGTGCCTGGAGTCTCAGGGGACAGGTCTCCTACGAGCAGTACTTC
CDR3: CAWSLRGQVSYEQYF

V: TRBV7-8
size: once
D: NA
J: TRBJ2-3
DNA: TGTGCCAGCAGCCAGACGGCAAAAACAGATACGCAGTATTTT
CDR3: CASSQTAKTDTQYF

V: TRBV3-1
size: NA
D: NA
J: TRBJ2-1
DNA: TGTGCCAGCAGCCCCGTGGCGGGGGCCTCGTATGAGCAGTTCTTC
CDR3: CASSPVAGASYEQFF

V: TRBV19
size: once
D: NA
J: TRBJ2-1
DNA: TGTGCCAGTAGTATTGGGACGGCGGGCAATGAGCAGTTCTTC
CDR3: CASSIGTAGNEQFF

V: TRBV7-6
size: NA
D: TRBD1
J: TRBJ2-1
DNA: TGTGCCAGCAGCTCTGACAGGGTAGTGAATGAGCAGTTCTTC
CDR3: CASSSDRVVNEQFF

V: TRBV5-6
size: NA
D: TRBD1
J: TRBJ2-1
DNA: TGTGCCAGCAGCTTGAGGCCAGGGGGCGCTTACAATGAGCAGTTCTTC
CDR3: CASSLRPGGAYNEQFF

V: TRBV12-5
size: NA
D: NA
J: TRBJ1-1
DNA: TGTGCTAGTGGTTTGGGTAATGGGGGCCCCGGGTCCACTGAAGCTTTCTTT
CDR3: CASGLGNGGPGSTEAFF

V: TRBV20-1
size: NA
D: NA
J: TRBJ2-2
DNA: TGCAGTGCTAGAGAAGGAGCCGGGGAGCTGTTTTTT
CDR3: CSAREGAGELFF

V: TRBV15
size: NA
D: NA
J: TRBJ2-1
DNA: TGTGCCACCAGCAAAACAGGGTCTACGGGCGATGAGCAGTTCTTC
CDR3: CATSKTGSTGDEQFF

V: TRBV9
size: NA
D: NA
J: TRBJ1-2
DNA: TGTGCCAGCAGCGTAGGGGGCCTCCGCGGCTACACCTTC
CDR3: CASSVGGLRGYTF